These 24 T cell receptor beta chains originate from one sample sequenced in a study of T cell changes during pregnancy in multiple sclerosis. Clones were sequenced by immunoSEQ multiplex PCR, and TCRdb holds only the in-frame ones, with some missing. Of roughly 53,000 clones listed, roughly 93% are singletons. The specimen was CD4+ T cells from peripheral blood mononuclear cells, collected in the second trimester of pregnancy. The receptors were gathered from a female donor in good health, enrolled as a control in a pregnancy study.

This clone was recorded only once. V and J are TRBV6-6 and TRBJ1-2, with 9 bases lining up with TRBD1. The CDR3 is 13 amino acids. Germline CDR1 is MNHNY and CDR2 is SVGAGI (reference sequence). The V segment lost 5 bases and the J segment 8 bases; nucleotides outside the gene matches: 6. The CDR3, as DNA: TGTGCCAGCAGTATGACAGGGGGTCGAGGCTACACCTTC. Translated: CASSMTGGRGYTF.

The J gene is TRBJ1-1, the V gene TRBV11-3; weak D call: TRBD1 (5 bases). CDR3 length equals 16 residues. Germline V gene data show CDR1 as SGHNT and CDR2 as YENEEA. Trimming took 5 bases from V and 0 from J, leaving 16 bases between them. The CDR3 reads CASSALTQGLNTEAFF. In DNA, the CDR3 is TGTGCCAGCAGCGCCTTGACCCAGGGTTTGAACACTGAAGCTTTCTTT.

The chain joins TRBV2 to TRBJ2-7; the match to TRBD2 covers 8 bases. Germline trimming cut 5 bases from V and 2 bases from J; bases unmatched to any gene: 11. The germline V gene encodes CDR1 SNHLY and CDR2 FYNNEI. This CDR3 has 16 amino acids. The CDR3 nucleotides read TGTGCCAGCAGTCCACGCATAGCGGGGCTACCCTACGAGCAGTACTTC. This sequence encodes CASSPRIAGLPYEQYF.

This chain joins TRBV7-8 and TRBJ2-1; 7 bases agree with TRBD2. Germline V gene sequence: CDR1 SGHVS, CDR2 FQNEAQ. V dropped 3 bases and J dropped 7; count of bases not matched to a gene: 6. The CDR3 has 14 amino acids. CDR3 sequence (DNA): TGTGCCAGCAGCTTCGCAGGGCGGGGGAATGAGCAGTTCTTC. Translated, it gives CASSFAGRGNEQFF.

This chain links TRBV6-6 with TRBJ1-5, with D possibly TRBD1 on 5 matching bases. The length of the CDR3 is 15 residues. Germline CDR1 is MNHNY and CDR2 is SVGAGI (reference sequence). The ends were cut back, 2 bases at V and 7 bases at J, with 15 bases in the middle. In DNA, the CDR3 is TGTGCCAGCAGTTACGGGGGGGGTGGGTGGCAGCCCCAGCATTTT. Translated, it gives CASSYGGGGWQPQHF.

On this clone: Compared with germline, one end of the junction differs, possibly owing to a read error. J is TRBJ2-5 and V is TRBV7-7, with 12 bases that match TRBD2. This CDR3 has 15 residues. The germline gives CDR1 SSHAT, CDR2 FNYEAQ (reference sequence). The CDR3 loop reads CASSLASGGAETQYF. The DNA of the CDR3 is TGTGCTAGCAGCCTAGCTAGCGGGGGGGCCGAGACCCAGTACTTC.

V is TRBV2 and J is TRBJ1-2, with 12 bases matching TRBD1. The J segment lost 6 bases and the V segment lost 6 bases, leaving 11 bases of the junction unmatched. Germline V gene sequence: CDR1 SNHLY, CDR2 FYNNEI. The CDR3 is made up of 16 amino acids. The CDR3, as DNA: TGTGCCAGCAGCCGACAACGGGGACAGGGGGCAAATGGCTACACCTTC. It is translated as CASSRQRGQGANGYTF.

The chain has TRBV6-5 and TRBJ2-2, with a weak D call TRBD2 (5 bases). Trimming left V 0 bases short and J 3 bases short, with 11 bases between. The CDR3 has 16 amino acids. The germline gives CDR1 MNHEY, CDR2 SVGAGI. As DNA, the CDR3 is TGTGCCAGCAGTTACTCGACGGGGATTCACACCGGGGAGCTGTTTTTT. Translating it yields CASSYSTGIHTGELFF.

The chain uses TRBV9 and TRBJ2-1; TRBD1 matches at 7 bases. The germline V gene has CDR1 SGDLS and CDR2 YYNGEE. The trim removed 4 bases at V and 9 bases at J, leaving 13 bases unmatched. The CDR3 sequence is 15 residues long. The DNA for the CDR3 is TGTGCCAGCAGCTCCCGGGACAGCTTCGGTGGTGAGCAGTTCTTC. Its protein product is CASSSRDSFGGEQFF. Full variable domain (rest looked up from reference TRBV9 and TRBJ2-1): DSGVTQTPKHLITATGQRVTLRCSPRSGDLSVYWYQQSLDQGLQFLIQYYNGEERAKGNILERFSAQQFPDLHSELNLSSLELGDSALYFCASSSRDSFGGEQFFGPGTRLTVL.

The rearrangement links TRBV6-5 to TRBJ1-2, with 7 bases lining up with TRBD1. In germline, CDR1 is MNHEY, CDR2 SVGAGI. This CDR3 region has 15 residues. After removal of 0 bases from V and 4 bases from J, the junction contained 5 bases not matched to a gene. The CDR3 DNA reads as TGTGCCAGCAGTTACTCCAGACAGGGCGGCTATGGCTACACCTTC. Its protein is CASSYSRQGGYGYTF.

This clone was detected once. The CDR3 coding sequence is TGTGCCAGCAGCTTAGAAGGGGCGTCGTCACCCCTCCACTTT. Translating gives CASSLEGASSPLHF. The chain carries TRBV7-2 and TRBJ1-6, with a possible D match to TRBD1 (5 bases). V lost 1 base and J lost 10, with 11 bases in between. CDR3 length: 14 amino acids. From germline, CDR1 is SGHTA and CDR2 FQGNSA.

The V and J genes are TRBV30 and TRBJ1-2; 10 positions agree with TRBD1. The trim removed 1 base at V and 6 bases at J, leaving 2 bases unmatched. CDR1 is GTSNPN, CDR2 SVGIG, per germline (reference sequence). The CDR3 runs to 13 residues. The CDR3 protein is CAWSGDRGHGYTF. CDR3 sequence (DNA): TGTGCCTGGAGTGGGGACAGGGGACATGGCTACACCTTC.

The CDR3 spells CASSWDRVVGELFF. DNA for the CDR3: TGTGCCAGCAGTTGGGACAGGGTGGTCGGGGAGCTGTTTTTT. The V gene is TRBV6-5, the J gene TRBJ2-2; the match to TRBD1 covers 9 bases. Germline CDR1 is MNHEY and CDR2 is SVGAGI. V gave up 4 bases and J gave up 7 bases; unmatched junction bases: 4. The CDR3 extends over 14 amino acids.

The rearrangement uses TRBV7-2 and TRBJ2-5; 8 bases fit TRBD1. V gave up 5 bases and J gave up 3 bases; unmatched junction bases: 8. CDR3 size: 15 residues. CDR1 and CDR2 (germline): SGHTA, FQGNSA. CDR3 DNA sequence: TGTGCCAGCAGCCAGGGGGCTCGTGTAAAAGAGACCCAGTACTTC. It codes for CASSQGARVKETQYF. The variable domain in full, completed from reference TRBV7-2 and TRBJ2-5, reads GAGVSQSPSNKVTEKGKDVELRCDPISGHTALYWYRQSLGQGLEFLIYFQGNSAPDKSGLPSDRFSAERTGGSVSTLTIQRTQQEDSAVYLCASSQGARVKETQYFGPGTRLLVL.

This chain links TRBV7-3 with TRBJ1-3; a possible D gene is TRBD1 (5 bases). Deletions cut 1 base from V and 0 bases from J, with 19 bases between. This CDR3 is 19 amino acids long. CDR1 is SGHTA and CDR2 is FQGTGA in the germline V gene. In DNA, the CDR3 is TGTGCCAGCAGCTTAAGGAGGGATACCGGGACCATCTCTGGAAACACCATATATTTT. This encodes CASSLRRDTGTISGNTIYF.

The chain combines TRBV5-5 with TRBJ1-6; 8 bases are shared with TRBD1. Trimming removed 3 bases from V and 10 bases from J; junction bases left unmatched: 6. Germline assignment: CDR1 SGHKS and CDR2 YYEKEE (reference sequence). This CDR3 has 14 residues. In DNA, the CDR3 is TGTGCCAGCAGCTCTGACAGGGGAGGCTCACCCCTCCACTTT. This sequence encodes CASSSDRGGSPLHF.

The chain links TRBV28 to TRBJ2-7, with 10 bases lining up with TRBD1. V dropped 4 bases and J dropped 7; count of bases not matched to a gene: 13. The CDR3 sequence is 16 residues long. Looked up from germline, CDR1 is MDHEN and CDR2 is SYDVKM. The CDR3 DNA is TGTGCCAGCAGTTCCGCTGCCGGGACAGGGGTAAGGGAGCAGTACTTC. Its translation is CASSSAAGTGVREQYF.

The rearrangement uses TRBV7-5 and TRBJ1-1. TRBV7-5 is shown as a pseudogene. This CDR3 spans 12 amino acids. The DNA for the CDR3 is TGTGCCAGAAGTCCACGTGCGACTGAAGCTTTCTTT. Translating it yields CARSPRATEAFF.

The genes are TRBV5-1 and TRBJ2-7; D is unresolved. Germline V lookup: CDR1 SGHRS, CDR2 YFSETQ. The V end lost 4 bases, the J end lost 4 bases, and 12 bases lay between the germline ends. CDR3 length: 13 amino acids. CDR3 protein: CASSVGAVYEQYF. The CDR3 DNA sequence: TGCGCCAGCAGCGTTGGTGCGGTGTACGAGCAGTACTTC.

The rearrangement joins TRBV25-1 to TRBJ1-2, with a tentative D call TRBD1 (5 bases). From germline, CDR1 is MGHDK and CDR2 SYGVNS. The CDR3 has 15 amino acids. V lost 3 bases to trimming and J lost 0 bases, with 11 bases between them. The CDR3 loop is CASSDWGDPNYGYTF. CDR3 nucleotides: TGTGCCAGCAGTGATTGGGGGGACCCTAACTATGGCTACACCTTC.

This sequence joins TRBV5-1 and TRBJ1-1; D may be TRBD1 (5 bases). V was cut by 1 base and J by 0 bases, with 10 bases left in between. Germline CDR1 reads SGHRS; CDR2 reads YFSETQ. The CDR3 has 15 amino acids. The CDR3 DNA is TGCGCCAGCAGCTTGTCGACAGCTTTGAACACTGAAGCTTTCTTT. Amino acid sequence: CASSLSTALNTEAFF.

The chain couples TRBV11-3 to TRBJ2-3, with 9 bases lining up with TRBD2. The length of the CDR3 is 16 residues. CDR1 is SGHNT and CDR2 is YENEEA in the germline V gene. V gave up 1 base and J gave up 2 bases; unmatched junction bases: 4. The CDR3 loop reads CASSLAAGGYTDTQYF. The DNA for the CDR3 is TGTGCCAGCAGCTTAGCTGCGGGGGGGTACACAGATACGCAGTATTTT.

This chain connects TRBV27 to TRBJ1-4; 9 bases match TRBD1. This CDR3 has 17 amino acids. After removal of 6 bases from V and 5 bases from J, the junction contained 13 bases not matched to a gene. Germline CDR1 reads MNHEY; CDR2 reads SMNVEV (reference sequence). The chain's CDR3 is CASRSGTGYSLNEKLFF. The CDR3 coding sequence is TGTGCCAGCAGATCCGGGACAGGGTATAGTCTCAATGAAAAACTGTTTTTT. Based on the CDR3 plus reference TRBV27 and TRBJ1-4, the full variable domain is EAQVTQNPRYLITVTGKKLTVTCSQNMNHEYMSWYRQDPGLGLRQIYYSMNVEVTDKGDVPEGYKVSRKEKRNFPLILESPSPNQTSLYFCASRSGTGYSLNEKLFFGSGTQLSVL.

The chain couples TRBV12-5 to TRBJ1-2; D may be TRBD1 (6 bases). Germline V gene data show CDR1 as LGHNT and CDR2 as FRNRAP. This CDR3 is built from 12 residues. V dropped 1 base and J dropped 14 bases, with 14 bases sitting between them. CDR3 in DNA: TGTGCTAGTGGTTTGGACGAGGGGGAAATAACCTTC. Translated: CASGLDEGEITF.